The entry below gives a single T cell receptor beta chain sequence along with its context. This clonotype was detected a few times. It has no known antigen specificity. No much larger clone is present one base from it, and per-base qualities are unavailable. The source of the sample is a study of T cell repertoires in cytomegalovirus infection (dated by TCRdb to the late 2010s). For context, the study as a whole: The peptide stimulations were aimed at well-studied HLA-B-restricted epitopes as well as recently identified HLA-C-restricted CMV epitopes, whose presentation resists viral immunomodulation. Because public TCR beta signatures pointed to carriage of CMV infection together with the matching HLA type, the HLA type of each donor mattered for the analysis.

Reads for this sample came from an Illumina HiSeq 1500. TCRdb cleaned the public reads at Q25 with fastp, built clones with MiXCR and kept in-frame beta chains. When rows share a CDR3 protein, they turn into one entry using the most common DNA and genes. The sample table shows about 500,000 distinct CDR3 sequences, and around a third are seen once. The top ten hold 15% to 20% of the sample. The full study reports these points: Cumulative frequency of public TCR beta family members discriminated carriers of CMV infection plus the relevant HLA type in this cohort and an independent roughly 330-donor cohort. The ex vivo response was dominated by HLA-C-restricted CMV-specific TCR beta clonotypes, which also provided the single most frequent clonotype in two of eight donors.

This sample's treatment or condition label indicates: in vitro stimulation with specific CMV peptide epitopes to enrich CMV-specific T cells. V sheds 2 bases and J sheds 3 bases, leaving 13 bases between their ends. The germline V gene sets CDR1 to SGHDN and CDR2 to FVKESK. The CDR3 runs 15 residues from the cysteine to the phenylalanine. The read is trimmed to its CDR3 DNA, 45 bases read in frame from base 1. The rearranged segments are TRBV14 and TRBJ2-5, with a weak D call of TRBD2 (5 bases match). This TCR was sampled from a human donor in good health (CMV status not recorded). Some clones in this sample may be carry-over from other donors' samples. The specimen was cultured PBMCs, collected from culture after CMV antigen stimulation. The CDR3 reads CASSQPRALKETQYF. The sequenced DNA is TGTGCCAGCAGCCAACCGCGGGCCCTGAAAGAGACCCAGTACTTC. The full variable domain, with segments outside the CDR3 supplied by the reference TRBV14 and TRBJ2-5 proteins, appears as EAGVTQFPSHSVIEKGQTVTLRCDPISGHDNLYWYRRVMGKEIKFLLHFVKESKQDESGMPNNRFLAERTGGTYSTLKVQPAELEDSGVYFCASSQPRALKETQYFGPGTRLLVL.